A single sample gave rise to the 25 T cell receptor beta chains below, sequenced in a study of blood T cell repertoires in COVID-19 (dated by TCRdb to 2020 to 2022). The method was the immunoSEQ multiplex PCR assay. Entries here come from immuneACCESS through TCRdb and include only in-frame sequences with V and J called. Some clones fail to appear in such tables; in the studies checked, an unresolved V gene covers under half of the shortfall, and the cause of the remainder is unknown. In this sample the table shows roughly 84,000 clones, 80% to 90% of which occur a single time. About 14% of the sample belongs to the ten largest clones. The sequenced sample was peripheral blood. The receptors come from a woman aged 80 or over with acute or convalescent COVID-19.

There are a few counts of this clone. The chain joins TRBV7-8 to TRBJ2-4; a weak D match, TRBD1 (5 bases). Germline V lookup: CDR1 SGHVS, CDR2 FQNEAQ. CDR3 length: 15 amino acids. V shed 5 bases and J shed 0 bases, with 11 bases lying between them. The chain's CDR3 is CASSLDSLAKNIQYF. The DNA for the CDR3 is TGTGCCAGCAGCCTTGACAGTCTAGCCAAAAACATTCAGTACTTC.

The chain joins TRBV29-1 to TRBJ1-4; no definite D call. CDR3 size: 13 residues. The germline V and J ends were trimmed by 4 bases and 2 bases, with 8 bases remaining between them. Germline assignment: CDR1 SQVTM and CDR2 ANQGSEA. The DNA of the CDR3 is TGCAGCGTTGGAGGGTGGACTAATGAAAAACTGTTTTTT. Translated: CSVGGWTNEKLFF. Full variable domain (remainder filled in from reference TRBV29-1 and TRBJ1-4): SAVISQKPSRDICQRGTSLTIQCQVDSQVTMMFWYRQQPGQSLTLIATANQGSEATYESGFVIDKFPISRPNLTFSTLTVSNMSPEDSSIYLCSVGGWTNEKLFFGSGTQLSVL.

The V call is TRBV5-6, the J call TRBJ1-2; tentative D call: TRBD1 (6 bases). Germline CDR1 and CDR2: SGHDT and YYEEEE. V shed 0 bases and J shed 7 bases, with 16 bases lying between them. The CDR3 covers 15 residues. In nucleotides, the CDR3 is TGTGCCAGCAGCTTGGGATCGTTCGGGGGGCTTGGCTACACCTTC. Encoded protein: CASSLGSFGGLGYTF.

The chain couples TRBV2 to TRBJ2-5; weak D call: TRBD2 (7 bases). This CDR3 comprises 16 residues. CDR1 and CDR2 from the germline V gene are SNHLY and FYNNEI. V dropped 1 base and J dropped 2 bases, with 14 bases sitting between them. The CDR3 sequence is CASSEVGGAIQETQYF. CDR3 DNA sequence: TGTGCCAGCAGTGAAGTTGGGGGGGCTATTCAAGAGACCCAGTACTTC.

This chain joins TRBV5-5 and TRBJ1-1, with TRBD1 as a possible D gene (6 bases). Trimming removed 3 bases at V and 1 base at J, with 10 bases between. From germline, CDR1 is SGHKS and CDR2 YYEKEE (reference sequence). This CDR3 has 14 residues. CDR3 region: CASSSGQWNTEAFF. In DNA, the CDR3 is TGTGCCAGCAGCTCAGGACAGTGGAACACTGAAGCTTTCTTT.

The chain carries TRBV6-5 and TRBJ1-2, with TRBD1 matching 11 bases. V shed 5 bases, J shed 3 bases, and the junction held 5 bases outside the gene matches. Germline values: CDR1 MNHEY, CDR2 SVGAGI. The CDR3 extends over 15 amino acids. CDR3 sequence reads: CASSRRTGGYYGYTF. The CDR3 nucleotides read TGTGCCAGCAGTCGACGGACAGGGGGCTACTATGGCTACACCTTC.

The V and J genes are TRBV5-1 and TRBJ2-3; 8 bases map to TRBD2. Germline CDR1 SGHRS, CDR2 YFSETQ. The CDR3 sequence is 16 residues long. The junction had 11 bases not matched to a gene; V was cut back by 4 bases and J by 4 bases. CDR3 sequence reads: CASSPYSGDFADTQYF. In DNA form, the CDR3 reads TGCGCCAGCAGCCCCTATAGCGGGGATTTCGCAGATACGCAGTATTTT.

This sequence joins TRBV19 and TRBJ1-5; TRBD1 might be the D (6 bases). The CDR3 covers 18 residues. CDR1 and CDR2 (germline): LNHDA, SQIVND (reference sequence). Trimming stripped 5 bases from V and 6 bases from J, with 26 bases between. CDR3 sequence reads: CASSPSQGMGRAIQPQHF. The CDR3 DNA reads as TGTGCCAGTAGTCCCTCCCAGGGGATGGGGAGGGCTATTCAGCCCCAGCATTTT.

The chain recombines TRBV7-9 with TRBJ2-7; TRBD1 agrees at 8 bases. V gave up 4 bases and J gave up 4 bases; unmatched junction bases: 9. The CDR3 contains 15 residues. The germline gives CDR1 SEHNR, CDR2 FQNEAQ (reference sequence). CDR3 loop: CASSYGQGARYEQYF. The CDR3 coding sequence is TGTGCCAGCAGCTACGGACAGGGCGCCCGATACGAGCAGTACTTC.

This clone turned up a few times. V gene TRBV12-2 combines with J gene TRBJ1-3. TRBV12-2 is termed a pseudogene. The CDR3 is 16 amino acids. This CDR3 reads CASRLEMGGTGNTIYF. The CDR3 DNA reads TGTGCAAGTCGCTTAGAAATGGGCGGGACGGGAAACACCATATATTTT.

In this sample, this clone turned up once. The chain combines TRBV28 with TRBJ1-3; 12 bases match TRBD1. With 3 bases clipped from V and 11 bases from J, the junction kept 14 bases outside the gene matches. The CDR3 runs 17 residues. Germline CDR1 reads MDHEN; CDR2 reads SYDVKM. The CDR3 sequence: CASSLTGGTGGPFAIYF. CDR3 coding DNA: TGTGCCAGCAGTTTGACTGGAGGGACAGGGGGCCCTTTCGCCATATATTTT.

The J gene is TRBJ2-7, the V gene TRBV9, with D possibly TRBD1 on 5 matching bases. Germline CDR1 reads SGDLS; CDR2 reads YYNGEE. Deletions cut 3 bases from V and 2 bases from J, with 9 bases between. The CDR3 totals 13 residues. The CDR3 DNA follows: TGTGCCAGCAGCGGGCAGGGTACCTACGAGCAGTACTTC. Its translation: CASSGQGTYEQYF.

The genes are TRBV18 and TRBJ2-7; maybe TRBD1 (5 bases). The ends were cut back, 0 bases at V and 3 bases at J, with 9 bases in the middle. CDR1 KGHSH and CDR2 LQKENI come from the germline V gene. This CDR3 contains 14 residues. The CDR3 here is CASSPPGQDYEQYF. In nucleotides, the CDR3 is TGTGCCAGCTCACCACCCGGACAAGACTACGAGCAGTACTTC.

This chain connects TRBV12-3 or TRBV12-4 to TRBJ2-7, with a possible D match to TRBD2 (5 bases). CDR3 length: 12 residues. Between the trimmed V and J ends, which lost 7 bases and 2 bases, there was a span of 9 bases. CDR3 loop: CASNLGAYEQYF. CDR3 sequence (DNA): TGTGCCAGCAACCTCGGGGCCTACGAGCAGTACTTC.

In its sample, this clone was seen a few times. This rearrangement joins TRBV5-1 to TRBJ2-5; D gene unclear. This CDR3 is built from 14 residues. V dropped 4 bases and J dropped 7 bases, with 17 bases sitting between them. CDR1 and CDR2 from the germline V gene are SGHRS and YFSETQ. CDR3 DNA sequence: TGCGCCAGCAGCACCCAGCCCGACCTAGGGACCCAGTACTTC. Protein sequence: CASSTQPDLGTQYF.

The CDR3 loop reads CATSGLAGGPGTGELFF. The CDR3 nucleotides are TGTGCCACCAGTGGTTTAGCGGGGGGGCCGGGCACCGGGGAGCTGTTTTTT. J is TRBJ2-2 and V is TRBV24-1; TRBD2 agrees at 11 bases. CDR3 length equals 17 residues. The trim removed 5 bases at V and 4 bases at J, leaving 8 bases unmatched. Germline V lookup: CDR1 KGHDR, CDR2 SFDVKD.

This clone appeared once. This chain connects TRBV20-1 to TRBJ1-2, with 10 nucleotides matching TRBD1. Per germline, CDR1 DFQATT and CDR2 SNEGSKA (reference sequence). V dropped 5 bases and J dropped 11; count of bases not matched to a gene: 8. The CDR3 is 12 amino acids. CDR3 DNA: TGCAGTGCTGGTGGGACAGGGGTAGGGTACACCTTC. This codes for CSAGGTGVGYTF.

The J gene is TRBJ1-5, the V gene TRBV7-2; D is unresolved. CDR3 length: 14 amino acids. The V end was cut by 1 base, the J end by 0 bases, with 4 bases between. Germline V gene sequence: CDR1 SGHTA, CDR2 FQGNSA. The CDR3 protein is CASSLGHSNQPQHF. CDR3 coding DNA: TGTGCCAGCAGCTTAGGACATAGCAATCAGCCCCAGCATTTT.

This chain connects TRBV9 to TRBJ2-3, with 10 bases identical to TRBD1. Trimming at V came to 2 bases and at J to 4 bases, leaving 7 bases not matched to a gene. The CDR3 consists of 16 residues. Germline V lookup: CDR1 SGDLS, CDR2 YYNGEE. The CDR3 spells CASSVTGQGKSDTQYF. The CDR3 region has the DNA TGTGCCAGCAGCGTGACGGGACAGGGGAAGTCAGATACGCAGTATTTT.

The rearrangement uses TRBV2 and TRBJ1-6, with a possible D match to TRBD1 (6 bases). Per the germline V gene, CDR1 is SNHLY and CDR2 is FYNNEI. The ends were cut back, 7 bases at V and 7 bases at J, with 20 bases in the middle. The CDR3 is 16 residues long. This CDR3 is CASKSFGRGQNSPLHF. The CDR3, as DNA: TGTGCCAGCAAATCGTTCGGCAGGGGTCAGAATTCACCCCTCCACTTT.

This rearrangement joins TRBV10-2 to TRBJ2-5; the D gene is possibly TRBD1 (5 bases). This CDR3 has 16 amino acids. From germline, CDR1 is WSHSY and CDR2 SAAADI. Trimming shortened V by 0 bases and J by 1 base, and 12 bases separated the two germline ends. This chain's CDR3 is CASSESGWGVQETQYF. Written as DNA, the CDR3 is TGCGCCAGCAGTGAGTCGGGCTGGGGCGTCCAAGAGACCCAGTACTTC.

The V gene is TRBV6-1, the J gene TRBJ1-5, with D uncertain. The CDR3 sequence is 16 residues long. The V end lost 3 bases, the J end lost 0 bases, and 12 bases lay between the germline ends. Germline CDR1 reads MNHNS; CDR2 reads SASEGT. The CDR3 loop is CASSEKRGYSNQPQHF. DNA of the CDR3: TGTGCCAGCAGTGAGAAGCGAGGATATAGCAATCAGCCCCAGCATTTT.

V and J are TRBV6-5 and TRBJ1-5, with 7 bases identical to TRBD1. The V and J ends lost 6 bases and 10 bases, in that order; junction bases with no gene match: 6. The CDR3 runs 12 residues. Per germline, CDR1 MNHEY and CDR2 SVGAGI. Here the CDR3 reads CASRGTEEPQHF. CDR3 nucleotides: TGTGCCAGCAGAGGGACAGAGGAACCCCAGCATTTT.

V and J are TRBV7-3 and TRBJ1-1, with D perhaps matching TRBD1 (5 bases). Trimming removed 5 bases from V and 0 bases from J, with 13 bases in between. Germline values: CDR1 SGHTA, CDR2 FQGTGA. This CDR3 has 15 residues. DNA of the CDR3: TGTGCCAGCAGCCAGACCGGGACTCTGAACACTGAAGCTTTCTTT. Residues: CASSQTGTLNTEAFF.

This chain uses TRBV28 with TRBJ2-7, with TRBD1 identical over 8 bases. This CDR3 is 16 amino acids long. The germline V gene encodes CDR1 MDHEN and CDR2 SYDVKM. V dropped 6 bases and J dropped 2; count of bases not matched to a gene: 12. The CDR3 region has the DNA TGTGCCAGCAGGCATTCCCCCGGGACAGGACCCTACGAGCAGTACTTC. Amino acid sequence: CASRHSPGTGPYEQYF.